Sequencing of this T cell receptor (beta chain) was carried out in a study of blood T cell repertoires in COVID-19. Study-wide context: Sites in the United States, Italy and Spain provided acute and convalescent COVID-19 samples.

Deletions cut 5 bases from V and 5 bases from J, with 16 bases between. Germline CDR1 is SEHNR and CDR2 is FQNEAQ (reference sequence). This CDR3 contains 14 residues. How the authors handled the data: Researchers report that nucleated cell counts were estimated from reference gene primer amplification. TCRdb's copy holds only in-frame clones and misses some; the assay was immunoSEQ multiplex PCR. V, J and clone size are taken as reported in that table, and D and trimming were inferred from the DNA itself. Among some 150,000 clones, around four fifths were seen once, and the ten largest hold roughly 1.4%.

Source material: peripheral blood. The gene calls are TRBV7-9 and TRBJ2-7; D may be TRBD1 (8 bases). The sequence was collected from a human donor in a cohort sampled during active COVID-19. CDR3 protein: CASSPITGGDEQYF. The DNA for the CDR3 is TGTGCCAGCAGCCCGATCACAGGGGGGGACGAGCAGTACTTC.